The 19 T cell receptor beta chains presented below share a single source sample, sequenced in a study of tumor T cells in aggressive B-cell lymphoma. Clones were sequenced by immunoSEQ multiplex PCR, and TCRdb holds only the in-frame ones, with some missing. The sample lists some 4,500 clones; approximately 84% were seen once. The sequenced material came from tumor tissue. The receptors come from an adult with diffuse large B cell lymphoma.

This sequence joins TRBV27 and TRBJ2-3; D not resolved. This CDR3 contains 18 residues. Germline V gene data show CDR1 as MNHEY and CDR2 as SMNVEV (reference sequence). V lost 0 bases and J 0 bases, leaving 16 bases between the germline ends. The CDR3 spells CASSLSVAVNPSTDTQYF. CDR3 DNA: TGTGCCAGCAGTTTATCGGTGGCAGTCAACCCTAGCACAGATACGCAGTATTTT.

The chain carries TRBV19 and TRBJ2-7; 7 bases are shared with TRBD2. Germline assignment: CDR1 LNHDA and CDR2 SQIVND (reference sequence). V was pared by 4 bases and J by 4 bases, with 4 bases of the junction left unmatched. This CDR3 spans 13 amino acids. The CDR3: CASSTGGAYEQYF. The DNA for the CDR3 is TGTGCCAGTAGTACGGGGGGAGCATACGAGCAGTACTTC.

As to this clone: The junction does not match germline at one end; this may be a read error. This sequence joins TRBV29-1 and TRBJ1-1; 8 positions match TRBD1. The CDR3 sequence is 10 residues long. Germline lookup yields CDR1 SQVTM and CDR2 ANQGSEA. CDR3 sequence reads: CSGGDREAFF. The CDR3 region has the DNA TGTAGCGGGGGGGACAGGGAAGCTTTCTTT.

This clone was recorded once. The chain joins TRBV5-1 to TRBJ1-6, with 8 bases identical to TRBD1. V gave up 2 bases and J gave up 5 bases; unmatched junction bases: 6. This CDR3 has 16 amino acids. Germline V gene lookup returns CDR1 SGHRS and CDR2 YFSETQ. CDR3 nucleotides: TGCGCCAGCAGCTTACAGGGGGGGGAAGATAATTCACCCCTCCACTTT. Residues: CASSLQGGEDNSPLHF. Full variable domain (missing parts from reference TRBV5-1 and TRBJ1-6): KAGVTQTPRYLIKTRGQQVTLSCSPISGHRSVSWYQQTPGQGLQFLFEYFSETQRNKGNFPGRFSGRQFSNSRSEMNVSTLELGDSALYLCASSLQGGEDNSPLHFGNGTRLTVT.

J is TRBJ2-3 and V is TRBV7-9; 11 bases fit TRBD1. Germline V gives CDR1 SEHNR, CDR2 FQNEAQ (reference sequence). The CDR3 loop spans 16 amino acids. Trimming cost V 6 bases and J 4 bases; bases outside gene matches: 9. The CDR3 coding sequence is TGTGCCAGCAGAGAGCCCGGGACAGGGGGACCAGATACGCAGTATTTT. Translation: CASREPGTGGPDTQYF.

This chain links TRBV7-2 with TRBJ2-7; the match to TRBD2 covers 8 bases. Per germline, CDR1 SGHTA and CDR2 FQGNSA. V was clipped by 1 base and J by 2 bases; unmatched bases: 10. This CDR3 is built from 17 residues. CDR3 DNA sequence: TGTGCCAGCAGCTTAGAGTTCGGAATTAGCGGGACCTACGAGCAGTACTTC. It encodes CASSLEFGISGTYEQYF.

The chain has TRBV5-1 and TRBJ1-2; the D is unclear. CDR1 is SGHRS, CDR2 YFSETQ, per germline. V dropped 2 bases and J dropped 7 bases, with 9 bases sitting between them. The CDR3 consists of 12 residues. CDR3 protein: CASSFAGIGYTF. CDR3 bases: TGCGCCAGCAGCTTCGCCGGGATTGGCTACACCTTC.

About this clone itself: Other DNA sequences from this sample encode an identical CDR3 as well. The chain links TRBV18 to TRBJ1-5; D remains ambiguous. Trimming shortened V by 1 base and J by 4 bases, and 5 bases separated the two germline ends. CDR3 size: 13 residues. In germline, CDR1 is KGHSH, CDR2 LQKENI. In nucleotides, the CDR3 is TGTGCCAGCTCACCACAAGAGAATCAGCCCCAGCATTTT. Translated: CASSPQENQPQHF.

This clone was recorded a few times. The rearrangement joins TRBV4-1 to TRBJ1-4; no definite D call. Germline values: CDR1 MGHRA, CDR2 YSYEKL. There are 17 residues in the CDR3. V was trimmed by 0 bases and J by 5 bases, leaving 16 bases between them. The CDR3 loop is CASSQDNAATLNEKLFF. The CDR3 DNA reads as TGCGCCAGCAGCCAAGATAATGCGGCGACCCTGAATGAAAAACTGTTTTTT.

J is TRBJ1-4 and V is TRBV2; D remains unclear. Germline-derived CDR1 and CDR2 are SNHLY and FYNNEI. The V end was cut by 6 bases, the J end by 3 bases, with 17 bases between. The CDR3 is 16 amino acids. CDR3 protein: CASSPQGGLANEKLFF. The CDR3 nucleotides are TGTGCCAGCAGCCCACAAGGAGGGCTAGCTAATGAAAAACTGTTTTTT. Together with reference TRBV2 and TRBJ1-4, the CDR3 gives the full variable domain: EPEVTQTPSHQVTQMGQEVILRCVPISNHLYFYWYRQILGQKVEFLVSFYNNEISEKSEIFDDQFSVERPDGSNFTLKIRSTKLEDSAMYFCASSPQGGLANEKLFFGSGTQLSVL.

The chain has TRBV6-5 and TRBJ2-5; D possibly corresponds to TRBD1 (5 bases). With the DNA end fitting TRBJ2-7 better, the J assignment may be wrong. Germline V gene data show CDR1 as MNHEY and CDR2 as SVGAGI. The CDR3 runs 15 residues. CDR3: CASSSVLRVPYEQYF. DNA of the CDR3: TGTGCCAGCAGTTCCGTCCTCAGGGTCCCCTACGAGCAGTACTTC.

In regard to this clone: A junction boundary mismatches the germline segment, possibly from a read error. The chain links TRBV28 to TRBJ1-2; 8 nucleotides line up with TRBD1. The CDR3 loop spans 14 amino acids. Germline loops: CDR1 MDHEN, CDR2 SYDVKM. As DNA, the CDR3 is TGTGCCTGCAGGCTTCCCGACAGGGGCTATGGCTACACCTTC. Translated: CACRLPDRGYGYTF.

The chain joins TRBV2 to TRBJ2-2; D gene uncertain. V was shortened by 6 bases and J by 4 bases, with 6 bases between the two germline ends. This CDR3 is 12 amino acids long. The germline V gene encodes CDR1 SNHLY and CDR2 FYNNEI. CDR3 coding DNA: TGTGCCAGCAGCCACTTCACCGGGGAGCTGTTTTTT. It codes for CASSHFTGELFF.

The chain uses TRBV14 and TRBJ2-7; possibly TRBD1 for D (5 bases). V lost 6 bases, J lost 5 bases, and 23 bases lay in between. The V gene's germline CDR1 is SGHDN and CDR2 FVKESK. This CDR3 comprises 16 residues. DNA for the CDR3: TGTGCCAGCAGTCGACTTACAGGCAGGCCATTTCACGAGCAGTACTTC. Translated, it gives CASSRLTGRPFHEQYF.

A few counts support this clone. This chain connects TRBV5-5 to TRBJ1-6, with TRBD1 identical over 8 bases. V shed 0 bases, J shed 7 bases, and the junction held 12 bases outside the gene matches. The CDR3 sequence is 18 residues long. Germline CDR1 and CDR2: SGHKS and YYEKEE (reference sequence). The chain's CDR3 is CASSLGQGIASKNSPLHF. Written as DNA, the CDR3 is TGTGCCAGCAGCTTGGGACAGGGGATAGCGAGTAAAAATTCACCCCTCCACTTT.

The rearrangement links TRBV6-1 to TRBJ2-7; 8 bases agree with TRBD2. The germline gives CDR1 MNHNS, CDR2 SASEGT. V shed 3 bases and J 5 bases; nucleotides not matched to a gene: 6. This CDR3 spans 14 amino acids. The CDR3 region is CASSEPGLVHEQYF. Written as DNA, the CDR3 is TGTGCCAGCAGTGAGCCGGGACTAGTCCACGAGCAGTACTTC.

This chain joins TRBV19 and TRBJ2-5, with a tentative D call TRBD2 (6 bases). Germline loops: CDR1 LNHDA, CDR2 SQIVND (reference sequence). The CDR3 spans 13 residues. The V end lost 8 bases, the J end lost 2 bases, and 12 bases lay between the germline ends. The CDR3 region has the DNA TGTGCCAGTCGTGGGACTTCTCAAGAGACCCAGTACTTC. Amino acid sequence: CASRGTSQETQYF.

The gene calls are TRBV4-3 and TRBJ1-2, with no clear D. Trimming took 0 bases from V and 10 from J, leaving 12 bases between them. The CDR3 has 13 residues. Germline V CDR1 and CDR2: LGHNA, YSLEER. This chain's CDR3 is CASSQEMRRDYTF. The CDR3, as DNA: TGCGCCAGCAGCCAAGAGATGAGACGGGACTACACCTTC.

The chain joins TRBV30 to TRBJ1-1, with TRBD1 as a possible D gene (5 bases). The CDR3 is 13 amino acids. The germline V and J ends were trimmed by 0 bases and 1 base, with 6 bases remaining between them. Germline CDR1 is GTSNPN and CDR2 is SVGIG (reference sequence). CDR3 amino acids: CAWSVQENTEAFF. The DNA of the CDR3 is TGTGCCTGGAGTGTACAGGAGAACACTGAAGCTTTCTTT.